The 3 T cell receptor beta chains below come from one sample, sequenced in a study of T-cell memory formation after mild COVID-19. TCRdb independently ran MiXCR on the 5' RACE reads; one entry per CDR3 protein. Here the sample spans a few hundred thousand distinct CDR3 sequences, about a sixth being singletons. The sample was PBMCs or a T cell subset sorted from them (not recorded which). The receptors shown here come from a man between 18 and 35 years old who had mild COVID-19 (a few samples of this study predate the infection). Cell type and time point are not known.

The chain uses TRBV6-1 and TRBJ1-2; perhaps TRBD1 as D (6 bases). Per germline, CDR1 MNHNS and CDR2 SASEGT. This CDR3 comprises 15 residues. The V and J ends lost 7 bases and 5 bases respectively, with 20 bases between them. For the CDR3, the DNA is TGTGCCAGCACTCCACAGACAGGAGGGGGATATGGCTACACCTTC. Translating gives CASTPQTGGGYGYTF.

This clonotype was observed a handful of times. The chain links TRBV6-5 to TRBJ2-1; 11 bases map to TRBD2. The junction had 18 bases not matched to a gene; V was cut back by 5 bases and J by 9 bases. The V gene's germline CDR1 is MNHEY and CDR2 SVGAGI. The CDR3 loop spans 18 amino acids. The CDR3: CASSPGLAGGYTRVEQFF. The CDR3 nucleotides are TGTGCCAGCAGTCCGGGGCTAGCGGGGGGCTATACTCGGGTTGAGCAGTTCTTC.

The V call is TRBV4-1, the J call TRBJ1-1; 10 nucleotides line up with TRBD1. Germline V gives CDR1 MGHRA, CDR2 YSYEKL. V was clipped by 5 bases and J by 3 bases; unmatched bases: 18. The CDR3 is made up of 19 amino acids. The CDR3 spells CASSSGYLKPGQGYTEAFF. In nucleotides, the CDR3 is TGCGCCAGCAGCTCCGGTTATTTAAAGCCGGGACAGGGGTACACTGAAGCTTTCTTT.